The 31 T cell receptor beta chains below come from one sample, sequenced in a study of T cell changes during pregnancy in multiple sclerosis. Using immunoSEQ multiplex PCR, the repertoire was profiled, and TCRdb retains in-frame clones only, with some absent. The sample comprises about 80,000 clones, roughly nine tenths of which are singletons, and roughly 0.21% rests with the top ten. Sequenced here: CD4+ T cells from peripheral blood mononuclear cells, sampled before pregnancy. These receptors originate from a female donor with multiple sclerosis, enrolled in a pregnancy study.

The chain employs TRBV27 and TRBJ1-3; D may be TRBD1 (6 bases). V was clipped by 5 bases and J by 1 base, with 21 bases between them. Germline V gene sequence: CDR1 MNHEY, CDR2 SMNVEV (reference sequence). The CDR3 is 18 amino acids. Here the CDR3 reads CASSPLRGNQRSGNTIYF. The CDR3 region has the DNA TGTGCCAGCAGTCCCCTTAGGGGGAACCAACGTTCTGGAAACACCATATATTTT.

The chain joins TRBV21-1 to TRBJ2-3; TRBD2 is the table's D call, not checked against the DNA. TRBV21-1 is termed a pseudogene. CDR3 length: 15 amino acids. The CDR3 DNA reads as TGTGCCAGCAGCAAGACTAGCGGGGGGACAGATACGCAGTATTTT. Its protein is CASSKTSGGTDTQYF.

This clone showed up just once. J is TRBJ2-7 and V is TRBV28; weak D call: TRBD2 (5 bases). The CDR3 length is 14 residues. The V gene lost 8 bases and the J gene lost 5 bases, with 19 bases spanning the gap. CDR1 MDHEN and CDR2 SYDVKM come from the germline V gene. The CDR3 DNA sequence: TGTGCCAGCCGAAAACCGGTCTCGCGGGACGAGCAGTACTTC. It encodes CASRKPVSRDEQYF.

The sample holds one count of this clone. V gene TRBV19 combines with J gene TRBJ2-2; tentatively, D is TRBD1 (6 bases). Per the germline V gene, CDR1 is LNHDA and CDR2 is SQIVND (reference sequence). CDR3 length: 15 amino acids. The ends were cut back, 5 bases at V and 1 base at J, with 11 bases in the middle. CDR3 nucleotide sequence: TGTGCCAGTAGTCCCAGGGGCGTGAACACCGGGGAGCTGTTTTTT. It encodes CASSPRGVNTGELFF. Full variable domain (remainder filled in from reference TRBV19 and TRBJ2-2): DGGITQSPKYLFRKEGQNVTLSCEQNLNHDAMYWYRQDPGQGLRLIYYSQIVNDFQKGDIAEGYSVSREKKESFPLTVTSAQKNPTAFYLCASSPRGVNTGELFFGEGSRLTVL.

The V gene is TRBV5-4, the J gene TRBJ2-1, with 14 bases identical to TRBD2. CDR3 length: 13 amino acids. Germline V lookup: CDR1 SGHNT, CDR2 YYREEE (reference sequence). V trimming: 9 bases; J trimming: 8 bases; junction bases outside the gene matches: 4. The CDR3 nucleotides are TGTGCCACAGGGACTAGCGGGAGTCATGAGCAGTTCTTC. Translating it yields CATGTSGSHEQFF.

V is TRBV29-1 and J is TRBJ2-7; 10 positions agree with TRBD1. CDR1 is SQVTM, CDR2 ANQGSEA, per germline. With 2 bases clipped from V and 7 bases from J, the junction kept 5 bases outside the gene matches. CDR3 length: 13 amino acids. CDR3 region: CSVETGQGDEQYF. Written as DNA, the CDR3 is TGCAGCGTTGAAACTGGACAGGGGGATGAGCAGTACTTC.

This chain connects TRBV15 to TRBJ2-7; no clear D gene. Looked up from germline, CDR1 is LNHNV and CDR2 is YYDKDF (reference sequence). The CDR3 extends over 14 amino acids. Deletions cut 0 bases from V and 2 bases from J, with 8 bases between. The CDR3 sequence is CATSRENPTYEQYF. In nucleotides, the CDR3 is TGTGCCACCAGCAGAGAAAATCCTACCTACGAGCAGTACTTC.

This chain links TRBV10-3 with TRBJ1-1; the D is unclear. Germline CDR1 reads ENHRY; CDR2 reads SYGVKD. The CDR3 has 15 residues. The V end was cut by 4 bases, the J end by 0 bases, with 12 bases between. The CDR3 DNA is TGTGCCATCAGTGCGGCGACAAGGATGAACACTGAAGCTTTCTTT. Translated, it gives CAISAATRMNTEAFF.

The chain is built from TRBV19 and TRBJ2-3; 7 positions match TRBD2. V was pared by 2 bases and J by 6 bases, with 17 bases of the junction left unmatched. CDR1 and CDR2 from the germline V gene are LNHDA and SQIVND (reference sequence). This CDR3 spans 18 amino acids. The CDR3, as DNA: TGTGCCAGTAGTATAAGCCTTGTCCCGGCGGGAGTTCGGGATACGCAGTATTTT. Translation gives CASSISLVPAGVRDTQYF.

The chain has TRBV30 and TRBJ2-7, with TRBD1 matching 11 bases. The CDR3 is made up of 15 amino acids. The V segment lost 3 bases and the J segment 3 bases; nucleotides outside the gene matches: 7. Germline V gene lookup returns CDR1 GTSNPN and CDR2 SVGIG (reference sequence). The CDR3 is CAWSRGQGAFYEQYF. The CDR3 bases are TGTGCCTGGAGCCGTGGACAGGGGGCGTTCTACGAGCAGTACTTC.

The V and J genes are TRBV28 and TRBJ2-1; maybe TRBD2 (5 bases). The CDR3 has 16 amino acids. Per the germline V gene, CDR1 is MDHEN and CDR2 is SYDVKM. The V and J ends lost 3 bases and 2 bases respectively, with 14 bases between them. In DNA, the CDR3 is TGTGCCAGCAGTTTGAGGAGGACCATCCCCTACAATGAGCAGTTCTTC. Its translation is CASSLRRTIPYNEQFF.

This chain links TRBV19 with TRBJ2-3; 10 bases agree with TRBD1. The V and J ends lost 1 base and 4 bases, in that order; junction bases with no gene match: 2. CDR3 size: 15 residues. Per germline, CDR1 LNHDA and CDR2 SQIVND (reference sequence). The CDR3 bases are TGTGCCAGTAGTATAGGGACAGGGGGGTCAGATACGCAGTATTTT. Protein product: CASSIGTGGSDTQYF.

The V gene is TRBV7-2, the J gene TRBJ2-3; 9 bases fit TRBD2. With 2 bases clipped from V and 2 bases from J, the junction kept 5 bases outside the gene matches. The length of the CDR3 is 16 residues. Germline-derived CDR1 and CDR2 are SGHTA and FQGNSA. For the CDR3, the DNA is TGTGCCAGCAGCTTAAATCAGCGGGGGGTCACAGATACGCAGTATTTT. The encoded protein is CASSLNQRGVTDTQYF.

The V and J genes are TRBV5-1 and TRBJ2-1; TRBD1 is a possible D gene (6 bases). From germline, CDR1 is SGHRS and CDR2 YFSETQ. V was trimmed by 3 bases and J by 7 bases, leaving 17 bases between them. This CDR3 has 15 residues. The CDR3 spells CASSWGQGSRNEQFF. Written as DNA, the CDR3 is TGCGCCAGCAGCTGGGGCCAGGGGTCGAGGAATGAGCAGTTCTTC.

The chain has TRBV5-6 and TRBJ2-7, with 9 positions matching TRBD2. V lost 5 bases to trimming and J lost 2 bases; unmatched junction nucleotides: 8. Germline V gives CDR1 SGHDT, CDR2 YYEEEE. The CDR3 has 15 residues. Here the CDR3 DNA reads TGTGCCAGCAGGTTTAGCGGGAGAGTGACCTACGAGCAGTACTTC. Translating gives CASRFSGRVTYEQYF.

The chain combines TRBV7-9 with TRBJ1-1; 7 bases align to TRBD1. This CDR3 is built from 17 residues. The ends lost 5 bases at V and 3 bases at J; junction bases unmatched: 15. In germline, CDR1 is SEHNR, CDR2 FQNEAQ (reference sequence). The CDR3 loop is CASSPPSATGRDTEAFF. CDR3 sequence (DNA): TGTGCCAGCAGCCCCCCGTCCGCGACAGGGCGGGACACTGAAGCTTTCTTT.

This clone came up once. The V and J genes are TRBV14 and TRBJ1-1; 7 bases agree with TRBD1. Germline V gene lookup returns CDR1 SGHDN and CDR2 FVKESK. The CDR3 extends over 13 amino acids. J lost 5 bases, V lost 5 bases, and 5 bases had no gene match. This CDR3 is CASSTTQGTEAFF. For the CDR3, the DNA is TGTGCCAGCAGCACGACACAGGGGACTGAAGCTTTCTTT.

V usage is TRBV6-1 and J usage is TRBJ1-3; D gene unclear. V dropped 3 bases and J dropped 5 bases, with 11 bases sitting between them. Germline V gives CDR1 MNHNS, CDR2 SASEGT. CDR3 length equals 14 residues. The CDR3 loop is CASSEAQHRNTIYF. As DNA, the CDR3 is TGTGCCAGCAGTGAGGCCCAACATCGAAACACCATATATTTT.

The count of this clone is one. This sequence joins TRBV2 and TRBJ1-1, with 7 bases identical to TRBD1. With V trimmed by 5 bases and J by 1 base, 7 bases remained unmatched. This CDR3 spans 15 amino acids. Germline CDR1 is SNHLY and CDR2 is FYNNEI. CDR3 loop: CASSTGTAKNTEAFF. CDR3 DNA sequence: TGTGCCAGCAGTACCGGGACAGCGAAGAACACTGAAGCTTTCTTT.

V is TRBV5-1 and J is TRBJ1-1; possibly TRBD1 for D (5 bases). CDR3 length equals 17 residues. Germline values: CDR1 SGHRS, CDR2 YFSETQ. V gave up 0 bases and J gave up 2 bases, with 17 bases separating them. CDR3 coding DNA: TGCGCCAGCAGCTTGGTAGCGGGGGGAGTTGGCAACACTGAAGCTTTCTTT. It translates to CASSLVAGGVGNTEAFF.

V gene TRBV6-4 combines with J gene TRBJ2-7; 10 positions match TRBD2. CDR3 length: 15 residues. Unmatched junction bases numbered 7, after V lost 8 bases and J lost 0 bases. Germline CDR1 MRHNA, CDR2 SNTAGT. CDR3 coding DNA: TGTGCCAGCGCTTTGGCTAGCGGGGGCTCCTACGAGCAGTACTTC. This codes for CASALASGGSYEQYF.

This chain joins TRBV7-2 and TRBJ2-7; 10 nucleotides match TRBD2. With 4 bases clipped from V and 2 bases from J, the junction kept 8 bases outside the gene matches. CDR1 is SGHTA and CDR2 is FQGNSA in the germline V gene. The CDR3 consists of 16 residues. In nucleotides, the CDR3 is TGTGCCAGCAGCTCGGAGGGTCTAGCGGGGGCCTACGAGCAGTACTTC. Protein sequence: CASSSEGLAGAYEQYF.

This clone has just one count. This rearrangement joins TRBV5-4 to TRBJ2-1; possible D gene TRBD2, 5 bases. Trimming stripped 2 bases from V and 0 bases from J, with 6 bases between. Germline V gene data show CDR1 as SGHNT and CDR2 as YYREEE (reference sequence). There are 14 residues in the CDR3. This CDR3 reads CASSLGSSYNEQFF. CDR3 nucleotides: TGTGCCAGCAGCTTAGGGAGCTCCTACAATGAGCAGTTCTTC.

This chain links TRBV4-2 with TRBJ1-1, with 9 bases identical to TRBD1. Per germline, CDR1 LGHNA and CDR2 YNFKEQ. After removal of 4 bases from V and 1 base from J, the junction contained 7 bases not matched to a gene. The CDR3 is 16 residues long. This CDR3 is CASSPAGQGKNTEAFF. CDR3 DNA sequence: TGTGCCAGCAGCCCCGCAGGACAGGGGAAGAACACTGAAGCTTTCTTT.

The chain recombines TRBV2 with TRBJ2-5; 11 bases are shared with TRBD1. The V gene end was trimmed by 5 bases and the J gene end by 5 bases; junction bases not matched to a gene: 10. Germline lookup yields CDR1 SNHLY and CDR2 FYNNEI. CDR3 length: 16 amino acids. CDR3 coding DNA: TGTGCCAGCAGTACCGCGGACAGGGGGCAAGTGGAGACCCAGTACTTC. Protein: CASSTADRGQVETQYF.

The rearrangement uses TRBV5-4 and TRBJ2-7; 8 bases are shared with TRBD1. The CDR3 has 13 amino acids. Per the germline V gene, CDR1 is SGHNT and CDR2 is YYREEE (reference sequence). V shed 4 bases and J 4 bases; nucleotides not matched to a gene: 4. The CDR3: CASSRDRGYEQYF. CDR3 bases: TGTGCCAGCAGCCGCGACAGGGGTTACGAGCAGTACTTC.

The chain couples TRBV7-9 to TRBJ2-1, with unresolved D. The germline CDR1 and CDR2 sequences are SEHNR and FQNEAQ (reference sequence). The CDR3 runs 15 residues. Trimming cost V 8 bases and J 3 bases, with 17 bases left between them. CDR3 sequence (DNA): TGTGCCAGCCGAAAAGACTCGTTCTACTACAATGAGCAGTTCTTC. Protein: CASRKDSFYYNEQFF.

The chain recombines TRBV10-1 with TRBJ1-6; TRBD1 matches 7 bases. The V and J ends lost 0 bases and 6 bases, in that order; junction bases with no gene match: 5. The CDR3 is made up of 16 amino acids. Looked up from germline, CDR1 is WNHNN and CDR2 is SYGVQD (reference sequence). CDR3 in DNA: TGCGCCAGCAGTGAGTCGATGGGACAGAGTAATTCACCCCTCCACTTT. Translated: CASSESMGQSNSPLHF.

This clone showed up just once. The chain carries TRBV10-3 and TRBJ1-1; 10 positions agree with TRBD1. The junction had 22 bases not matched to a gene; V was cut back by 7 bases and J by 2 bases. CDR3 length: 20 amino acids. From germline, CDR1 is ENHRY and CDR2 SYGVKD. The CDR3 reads CAITSSVMAGGQGLNTEAFF. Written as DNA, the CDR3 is TGTGCCATCACCTCCAGCGTGATGGCAGGGGGACAGGGGCTAAACACTGAAGCTTTCTTT.

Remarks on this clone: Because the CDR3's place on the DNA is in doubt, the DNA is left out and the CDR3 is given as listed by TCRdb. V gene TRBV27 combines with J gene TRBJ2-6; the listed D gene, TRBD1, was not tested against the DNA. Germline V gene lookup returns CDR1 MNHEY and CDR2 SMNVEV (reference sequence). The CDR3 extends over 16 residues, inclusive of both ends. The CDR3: CASSFGPGSGANVLTF.

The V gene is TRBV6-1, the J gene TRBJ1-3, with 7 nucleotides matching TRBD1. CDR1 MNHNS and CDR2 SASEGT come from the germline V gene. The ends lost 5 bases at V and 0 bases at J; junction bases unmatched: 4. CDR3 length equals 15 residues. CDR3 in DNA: TGTGCCAGCAGTTCCAGGGGGGTCTCTGGAAACACCATATATTTT. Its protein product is CASSSRGVSGNTIYF.